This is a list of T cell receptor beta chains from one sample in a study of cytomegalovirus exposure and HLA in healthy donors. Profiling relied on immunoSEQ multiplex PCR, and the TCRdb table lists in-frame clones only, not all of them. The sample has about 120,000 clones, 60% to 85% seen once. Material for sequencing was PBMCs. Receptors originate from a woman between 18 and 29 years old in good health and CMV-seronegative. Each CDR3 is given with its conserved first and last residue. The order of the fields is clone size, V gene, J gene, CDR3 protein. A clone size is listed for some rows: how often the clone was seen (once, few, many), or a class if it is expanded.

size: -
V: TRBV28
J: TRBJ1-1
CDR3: CASSFGQGHTEAFF

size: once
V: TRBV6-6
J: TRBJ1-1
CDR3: CASSYSQGPNTEAFF

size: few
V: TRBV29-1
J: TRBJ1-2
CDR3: CSADRDKSYTF

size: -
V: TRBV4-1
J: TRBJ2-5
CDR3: CASSQTSGGEETQYF

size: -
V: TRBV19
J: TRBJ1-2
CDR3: CASSIPGEWNGYTF

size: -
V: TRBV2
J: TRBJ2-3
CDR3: CASSAGQGEADTQYF

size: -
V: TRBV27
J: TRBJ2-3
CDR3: CASSLSGTLETDTQYF

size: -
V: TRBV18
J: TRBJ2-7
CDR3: CASSPGTSNSGHEQYF

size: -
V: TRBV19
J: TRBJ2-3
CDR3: CASSWDRKSTDTQYF

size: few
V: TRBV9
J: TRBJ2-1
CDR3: CASSVDRGEQFF

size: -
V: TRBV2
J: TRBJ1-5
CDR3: CASSEFGGTGWQPQHF

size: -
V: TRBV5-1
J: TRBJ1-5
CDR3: CASSIRTLMLAWGDQPQHF

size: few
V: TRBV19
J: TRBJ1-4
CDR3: CASSAPGGQTGEKLFF

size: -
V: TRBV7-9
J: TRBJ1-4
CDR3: CASSLIIRQGTNEKLFF

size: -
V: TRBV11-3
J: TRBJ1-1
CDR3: CASSPGQGSVNTEAFF

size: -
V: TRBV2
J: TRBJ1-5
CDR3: CASRETASGPQHF

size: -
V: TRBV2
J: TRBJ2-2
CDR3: CASGWQGGRELFF

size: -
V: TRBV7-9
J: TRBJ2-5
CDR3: CASSSTGGEETQYF

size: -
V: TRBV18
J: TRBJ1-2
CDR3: CASSPTQGVSYGYTF

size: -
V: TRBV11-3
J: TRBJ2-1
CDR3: CASSLAGLAGVNEQFF

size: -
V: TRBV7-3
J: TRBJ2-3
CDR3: CASSLLEGTDTQYF

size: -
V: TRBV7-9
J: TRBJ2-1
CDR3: CASSLGQAANEQFF

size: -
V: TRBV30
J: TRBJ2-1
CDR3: CAWTTSSGGRGEQFF

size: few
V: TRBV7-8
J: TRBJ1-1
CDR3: CASSLGRMTGQSPEAFF

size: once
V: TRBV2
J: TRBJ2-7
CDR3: CASCLASGAYEQYF

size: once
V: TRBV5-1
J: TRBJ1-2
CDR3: CASSLNRGVNYGYTF

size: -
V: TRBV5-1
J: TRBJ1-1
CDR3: CASSPKTGGTEAFF

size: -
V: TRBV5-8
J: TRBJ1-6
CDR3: CASSSREQGDSPLHF

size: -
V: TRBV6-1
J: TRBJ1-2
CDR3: CASSGGTGGGYTF

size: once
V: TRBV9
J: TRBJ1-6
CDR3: CASSLRRDPAGSPLHF

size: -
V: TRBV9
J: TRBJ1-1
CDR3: CASSVESTSEAFF

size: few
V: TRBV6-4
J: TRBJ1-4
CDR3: CASSDRGEGEKLFF

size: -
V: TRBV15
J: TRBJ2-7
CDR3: CATSPGQGMGYEQYF

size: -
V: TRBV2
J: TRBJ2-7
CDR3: CASIQREGSEQYF

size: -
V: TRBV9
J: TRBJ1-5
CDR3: CASSVSDRATSNQPQHF

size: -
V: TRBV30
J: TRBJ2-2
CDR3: CAWSTGLAGGNTGELFF

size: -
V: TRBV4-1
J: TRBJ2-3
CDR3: CASSQEAAGADTQYF

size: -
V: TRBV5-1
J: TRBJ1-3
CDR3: CASSLGKRQGPYSGNTIYF

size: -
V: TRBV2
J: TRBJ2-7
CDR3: CASSEGLFLNEQYF

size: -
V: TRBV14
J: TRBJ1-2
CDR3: CASSSGGGYGYTF

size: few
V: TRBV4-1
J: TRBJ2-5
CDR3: CASSQDRAGESVGTQYF

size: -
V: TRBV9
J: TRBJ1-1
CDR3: CASSAPLQSPHTEAFF

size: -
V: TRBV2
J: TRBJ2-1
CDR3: CASRAGTRTYNEQFF

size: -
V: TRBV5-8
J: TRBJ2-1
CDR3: CASSFYRGQGKSNEQFF

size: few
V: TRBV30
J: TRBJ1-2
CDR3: CAWSATTGYLIGYTF

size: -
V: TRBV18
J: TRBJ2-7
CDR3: CASSPLGQDSFSYEQYF

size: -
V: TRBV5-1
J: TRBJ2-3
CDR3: CASSFDTPSTDTQYF

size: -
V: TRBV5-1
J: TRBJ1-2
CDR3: CASSLEQAYYGYTF